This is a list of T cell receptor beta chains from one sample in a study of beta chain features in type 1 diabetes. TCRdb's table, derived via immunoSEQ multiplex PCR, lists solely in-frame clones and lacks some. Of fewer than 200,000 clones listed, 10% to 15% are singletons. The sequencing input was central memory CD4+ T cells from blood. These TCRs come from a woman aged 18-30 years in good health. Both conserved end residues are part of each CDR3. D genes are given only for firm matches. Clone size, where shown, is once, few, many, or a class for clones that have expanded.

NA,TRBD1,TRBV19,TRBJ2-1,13,CASSINRGIEQFF,TGTGCCAGTAGTATTAACAGGGGGATTGAGCAGTTCTTC
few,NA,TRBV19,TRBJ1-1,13,CASRQGLNTEAFF,TGTGCCAGTAGACAGGGTTTGAACACTGAAGCTTTCTTT
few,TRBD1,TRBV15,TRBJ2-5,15,CATSRPATGGETQYF,TGTGCCACCAGCAGACCGGCGACAGGGGGGGAGACCCAGTACTTC
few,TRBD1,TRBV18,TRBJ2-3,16,CASSPPDRARTDTQYF,TGTGCCAGCTCACCACCGGACAGGGCACGGACAGATACGCAGTATTTT
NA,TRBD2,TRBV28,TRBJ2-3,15,CASSSPGLAEDTQYF,TGTGCCAGCAGTTCCCCGGGACTAGCCGAGGATACGCAGTATTTT
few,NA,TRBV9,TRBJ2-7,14,CASSVDLGGYEQYF,TGTGCCAGCAGCGTAGATCTAGGCGGTTACGAGCAGTACTTC
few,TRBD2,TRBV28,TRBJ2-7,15,CASSLLAGVPYEQYF,TGTGCCAGCAGTTTGTTAGCGGGAGTTCCCTACGAGCAGTACTTC
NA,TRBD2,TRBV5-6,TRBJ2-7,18,CASSSLLRLAGVSYEQYF,TGTGCCAGCAGCTCCCTTTTGCGACTAGCGGGAGTTTCCTACGAGCAGTACTTC
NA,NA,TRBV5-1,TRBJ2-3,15,CASRPWTIETDTQYF,TGCGCCAGCCGCCCCTGGACAATTGAGACAGATACGCAGTATTTT
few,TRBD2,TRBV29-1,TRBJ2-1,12,CSVDASGNEQFF,TGCAGCGTTGACGCTAGCGGGAATGAGCAGTTCTTC
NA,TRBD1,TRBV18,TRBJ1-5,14,CASSPGQANQPQHF,TGTGCCAGCTCACCGGGACAGGCCAATCAGCCCCAGCATTTT
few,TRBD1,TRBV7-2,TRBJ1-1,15,CASSLGRTGPTQAFF,TGTGCCAGCAGCTTAGGGCGGACAGGCCCCACTCAAGCTTTCTTT
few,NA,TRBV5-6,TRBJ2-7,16,CASRSGTPWAPYEQYF,TGTGCCAGCAGGTCCGGGACACCCTGGGCCCCCTACGAGCAGTACTTC
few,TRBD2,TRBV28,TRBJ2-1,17,CASSFVSGRPPYNEQFF,TGTGCCAGCAGTTTCGTTAGCGGGAGGCCCCCCTACAATGAGCAGTTCTTC
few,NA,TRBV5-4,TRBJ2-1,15,CASSLQGRVANEQFF,TGTGCCAGCAGCTTGCAGGGCAGGGTAGCCAATGAGCAGTTCTTC
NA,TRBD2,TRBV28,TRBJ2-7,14,CATCRTSGTYEQYF,TGTGCCACCTGTCGGACTAGCGGCACCTACGAGCAGTACTTC
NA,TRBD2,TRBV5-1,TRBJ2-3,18,CASSLAPPGSGTENTQYF,TGCGCCAGCAGCTTGGCCCCCCCAGGCAGCGGGACTGAGAATACGCAGTATTTT
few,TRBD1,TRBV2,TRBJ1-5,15,CASSRTGGANQPQHF,TGTGCCAGCAGTCGCACAGGGGGTGCCAATCAGCCCCAGCATTTT
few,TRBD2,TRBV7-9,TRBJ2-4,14,CAWGEGSAKNIQYF,TGTGCTTGGGGGGAGGGTTCAGCCAAAAACATTCAGTACTTC
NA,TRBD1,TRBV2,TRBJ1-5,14,CASRARTGNQPQHF,TGTGCCAGCAGGGCAAGGACAGGGAATCAGCCCCAGCATTTT
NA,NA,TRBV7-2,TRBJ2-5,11,CASTTGETQYF,TGTGCCAGCACCACCGGGGAGACCCAGTACTTC
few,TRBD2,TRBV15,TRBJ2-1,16,CATSRDRGVATNEQFF,TGTGCCACCAGCAGAGATCGGGGGGTGGCCACAAATGAGCAGTTCTTC
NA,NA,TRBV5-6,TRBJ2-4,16,CASSLLTGRQENIQYF,TGTGCCAGCAGCTTGTTAACAGGGAGACAAGAAAACATTCAGTACTTC
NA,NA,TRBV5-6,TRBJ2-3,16,CASSLVAQSETDTQYF,TGTGCCAGCAGCTTGGTAGCGCAGTCGGAAACAGATACGCAGTATTTT
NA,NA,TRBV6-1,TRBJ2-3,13,CASRPESRDTQYF,TGTGCCAGCAGGCCGGAGAGTAGAGATACGCAGTATTTT
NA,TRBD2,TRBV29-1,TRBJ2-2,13,CSFSGRASGELFF,TGCAGCTTTAGCGGGAGGGCCAGCGGGGAGCTGTTTTTT
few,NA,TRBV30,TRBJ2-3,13,CAWSVRLPDTQYF,TGTGCCTGGAGTGTACGACTACCAGATACGCAGTATTTT
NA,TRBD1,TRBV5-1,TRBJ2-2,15,CASSTGQGKKRELFF,TGCGCCAGCAGCACGGGACAGGGAAAGAAAAGGGAGCTGTTTTTT
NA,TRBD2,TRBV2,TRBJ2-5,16,CASRPLAGGGQETQYF,TGTGCCAGCAGGCCACTAGCGGGGGGGGGCCAAGAGACCCAGTACTTC
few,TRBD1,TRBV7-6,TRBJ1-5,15,CASSLRGQGDQPQHF,TGTGCCAGCAGCTTACGGGGACAGGGGGATCAGCCCCAGCATTTT
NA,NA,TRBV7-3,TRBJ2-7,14,CASSLAGISYEQYF,TGTGCCAGCAGCTTAGCCGGGATCTCCTACGAGCAGTACTTC
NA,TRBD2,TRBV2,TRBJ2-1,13,CASSEPKLAGGFF,TGTGCCAGCAGTGAACCTAAACTAGCGGGAGGGTTCTTC
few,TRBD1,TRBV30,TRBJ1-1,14,CAWTPDRMNTEAFF,TGTGCCTGGACCCCGGACAGGATGAACACTGAAGCTTTCTTT
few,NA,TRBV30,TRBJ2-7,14,CAWTRLTSSYEQYF,TGTGCCTGGACCCGACTGACGAGCTCCTACGAGCAGTACTTC
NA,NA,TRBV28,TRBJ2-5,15,CASSLYRPGQETQYF,TGTGCCAGCAGTTTATACCGGCCAGGTCAAGAGACCCAGTACTTC
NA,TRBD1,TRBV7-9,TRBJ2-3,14,CASSLGQGVDTQYF,TGTGCCAGCAGCTTGGGACAGGGAGTAGATACGCAGTATTTT
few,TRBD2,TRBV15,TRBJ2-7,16,CATAGGPASGIYEQYF,TGTGCCACCGCCGGGGGGCCGGCTAGCGGGATATACGAGCAGTACTTC
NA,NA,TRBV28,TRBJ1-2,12,CASSFTNYGYTF,TGTGCCAGCAGTTTCACTAACTATGGCTACACCTTC
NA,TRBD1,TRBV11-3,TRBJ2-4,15,CASSGGQGAKNIQYF,TGTGCCAGCAGCGGAGGACAGGGGGCCAAAAACATTCAGTACTTC
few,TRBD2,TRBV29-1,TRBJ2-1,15,CSVVAGTRGSNEQFF,TGCAGCGTTGTTGCCGGGACTAGGGGTTCCAATGAGCAGTTCTTC
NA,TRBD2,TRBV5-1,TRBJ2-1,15,CASSLREGRHNEQFF,TGCGCCAGCAGCTTGAGGGAGGGCAGACACAATGAGCAGTTCTTC
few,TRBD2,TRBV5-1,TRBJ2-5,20,CASSLGKRTSGIQWQETQYF,TGCGCCAGCAGCTTGGGTAAAAGGACTAGCGGGATACAGTGGCAAGAGACCCAGTACTTC
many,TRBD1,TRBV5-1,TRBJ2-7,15,CASSTGTARAYEQYF,TGCGCCAGCAGCACCGGGACAGCCCGGGCCTACGAGCAGTACTTC
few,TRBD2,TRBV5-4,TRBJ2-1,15,CASSSPTSGSNEQFF,TGTGCCAGCAGCTCCCCGACTAGCGGGAGCAATGAGCAGTTCTTC
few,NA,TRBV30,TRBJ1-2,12,CALSTGYYGYTF,TGTGCCTTATCGACAGGCTACTATGGCTACACCTTC
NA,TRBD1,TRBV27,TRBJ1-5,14,CAREETGEDQPQHF,TGTGCCAGGGAAGAGACAGGGGAGGATCAGCCCCAGCATTTT
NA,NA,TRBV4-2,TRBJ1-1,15,CASSQGTQVNTEAFF,TGTGCCAGCAGCCAAGGGACACAGGTGAACACTGAAGCTTTCTTT
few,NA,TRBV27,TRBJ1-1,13,CASSLRGRTEAFF,TGTGCCAGCAGTTTAAGAGGTCGGACTGAAGCTTTCTTT
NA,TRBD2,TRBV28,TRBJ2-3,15,CASSPTGTTTDTQYF,TGTGCCAGCAGCCCGACTGGGACTACCACAGATACGCAGTATTTT
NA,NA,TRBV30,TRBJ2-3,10,CATEARTQYF,TGTGCCACCGAGGCCCGTACGCAGTATTTT
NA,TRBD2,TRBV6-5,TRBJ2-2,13,CASSRGLGGELFF,TGTGCCAGCAGCCGAGGACTAGGCGGGGAGCTGTTTTTT